This passage covers 26 T cell receptor beta chains from one sample sequenced in a study of graft-versus-host responses after intestinal transplantation. Profiled with immunoSEQ multiplex PCR; TCRdb holds only in-frame clones, not every one. The repertoire holds roughly 100,000 clones, approximately 84% seen once, with 0.9% in the top ten. Antigen specificity for these receptors is unknown. The source material was unstimulated CD4+ T cells sorted from spleen or lymph node cells, sampled before intestinal transplant. The receptors were gathered from a human donor who received an intestinal transplant.

This chain links TRBV7-3 with TRBJ2-1; 13 bases line up with TRBD2. V was pared by 1 base and J by 7 bases, with 4 bases of the junction left unmatched. There are 16 residues in the CDR3. Germline V CDR1 and CDR2: SGHTA, FQGTGA. CDR3 loop: CASSLRTSGRYNEQFF. CDR3 in DNA: TGTGCCAGCAGCTTAAGGACTAGCGGGAGATATAATGAGCAGTTCTTC.

This clone has only one observation. The chain uses TRBV7-3 and TRBJ2-1; D gene uncertain. CDR3 length: 14 amino acids. The V end lost 3 bases, the J end lost 0 bases, and 6 bases lay between the germline ends. CDR1 is SGHTA, CDR2 FQGTGA, per germline. This CDR3 is CASSFSYSYNEQFF. CDR3 bases: TGTGCCAGCAGCTTCTCCTACTCCTACAATGAGCAGTTCTTC.

J is TRBJ2-5 and V is TRBV19; 8 nucleotides align to TRBD2. Germline-derived CDR1 and CDR2 are LNHDA and SQIVND (reference sequence). V was clipped by 6 bases and J by 5 bases; unmatched bases: 5. This CDR3 spans 13 amino acids. The CDR3 region is CASRKRERETQYF. The CDR3 coding sequence is TGTGCCAGTAGAAAGCGGGAGAGGGAGACCCAGTACTTC.

In nucleotides, the CDR3 is TGTGCCAGCACCCTAGGGCGCGGTCTATATCTGAACACTGAAGCTTTCTTT. Amino acid sequence: CASTLGRGLYLNTEAFF. This sequence joins TRBV11-1 and TRBJ1-1; D is unresolved. V lost 7 bases to trimming and J lost 0 bases, with 21 bases between them. The CDR3 consists of 17 residues. CDR1 is SGHAT and CDR2 is FQDESV in the germline V gene (reference sequence).

This clone was detected once. The gene calls are TRBV4-1 and TRBJ1-1, with D possibly matching TRBD1 (5 bases). V gave up 0 bases and J gave up 4 bases, with 6 bases separating them. Germline lookup yields CDR1 MGHRA and CDR2 YSYEKL. The CDR3 has 13 amino acids. CDR3 in DNA: TGCGCCAGCAGCCAAGATGGGACCACTGAAGCTTTCTTT. Amino acid sequence: CASSQDGTTEAFF.

This chain uses TRBV14 with TRBJ1-1; D gene ambiguous. This CDR3 is built from 15 residues. Deletions cut 0 bases from V and 1 base from J, with 9 bases between. The germline CDR1 and CDR2 sequences are SGHDN and FVKESK. The CDR3 region has the DNA TGTGCCAGCAGCCAAGATCGACGTAGGAACACTGAAGCTTTCTTT. It codes for CASSQDRRRNTEAFF.

The J gene is TRBJ2-5, the V gene TRBV7-9, with D possibly TRBD1 on 6 matching bases. The CDR3 is 17 amino acids. V was trimmed by 0 bases and J by 7 bases, leaving 21 bases between them. Germline V gene data show CDR1 as SEHNR and CDR2 as FQNEAQ (reference sequence). CDR3 coding DNA: TGTGCCAGCAGCTTAGCCGCCCCGGCCAGGGGTGGGGGGACCCAGTACTTC. It codes for CASSLAAPARGGGTQYF.

In regard to this clone: Other DNA sequences of this sample code for an identical CDR3. CDR3 in DNA: TGTGCCAGCTCCCCGGGACAGGGATCCTACGAGCAGTACTTC. Its protein product is CASSPGQGSYEQYF. This rearrangement joins TRBV18 to TRBJ2-7, with 9 nucleotides matching TRBD1. Looked up from germline, CDR1 is KGHSH and CDR2 is LQKENI. V shed 6 bases, J shed 1 base, and the junction held 4 bases outside the gene matches. This CDR3 comprises 14 residues.

The chain couples TRBV6-1 to TRBJ2-1; the D gene is possibly TRBD1 (5 bases). V dropped 10 bases and J dropped 5 bases, with 9 bases sitting between them. Germline CDR1 reads MNHNS; CDR2 reads SASEGT. The CDR3 length is 11 residues. As DNA, the CDR3 is TGTGCCACAGGGTCCCACAATGAGCAGTTCTTC. This codes for CATGSHNEQFF.

J is TRBJ2-2 and V is TRBV7-2, with 8 nucleotides matching TRBD2. This CDR3 contains 16 residues. J was trimmed by 3 bases and V by 4 bases; bases with no gene match: 7. Germline V CDR1 and CDR2: SGHTA, FQGNSA. For the CDR3, the DNA is TGTGCCAGCAGCTCGCGAGCGGGAGTCGACACCGGGGAGCTGTTTTTT. It encodes CASSSRAGVDTGELFF.

The V and J genes are TRBV6-5 and TRBJ2-1, with 9 bases aligning to TRBD1. V lost 6 bases and J lost 0; bases outside the gene matches: 0. The CDR3 runs 14 residues. Per germline, CDR1 MNHEY and CDR2 SVGAGI. The CDR3 DNA sequence: TGTGCCAGCAGGACAGGGGGCTCCTACAATGAGCAGTTCTTC. This sequence encodes CASRTGGSYNEQFF.

The chain joins TRBV5-4 to TRBJ2-7; TRBD1 aligns across 8 bases. The CDR3 is 15 residues long. Per germline, CDR1 SGHNT and CDR2 YYREEE (reference sequence). V lost 4 bases and J lost 3; bases outside the gene matches: 9. CDR3 sequence: CASSERQGYGYEQYF. CDR3 nucleotides: TGTGCCAGCAGCGAGAGACAGGGGTATGGCTACGAGCAGTACTTC.

The J gene is TRBJ1-5, the V gene TRBV21-1; the table's D call, TRBD1, has no DNA check behind it. TRBV21-1 is listed as a pseudogene. The CDR3 totals 16 residues. The DNA of the CDR3 is TGTGCCAGCAGCAAACCTGACAGGGGGCGTAATCAGCCCCAGCATTTT. It translates to CASSKPDRGRNQPQHF.

The CDR3 sequence is CASSFKGQGGFKWYTGELFF. CDR3 sequence (DNA): TGTGCCAGCAGTTTTAAGGGACAGGGGGGATTCAAATGGTACACCGGGGAGCTGTTTTTT. The gene calls are TRBV27 and TRBJ2-2; 11 bases align to TRBD1. This CDR3 contains 20 residues. The V gene's germline CDR1 is MNHEY and CDR2 SMNVEV (reference sequence). V was pared by 3 bases and J by 3 bases, with 15 bases of the junction left unmatched.

The chain links TRBV18 to TRBJ1-5; 7 bases map to TRBD1. CDR1 is KGHSH, CDR2 LQKENI, per germline. This CDR3 spans 16 amino acids. V gave up 2 bases and J gave up 0 bases; unmatched junction bases: 4. The CDR3 loop reads CASSPRGQNSNQPQHF. Written as DNA, the CDR3 is TGTGCCAGCTCACCAAGGGGACAGAATAGCAATCAGCCCCAGCATTTT.

The J gene is TRBJ2-5, the V gene TRBV30; D is uncertain. This CDR3 spans 13 amino acids. Germline lookup yields CDR1 GTSNPN and CDR2 SVGIG (reference sequence). The ends were cut back, 3 bases at V and 3 bases at J, with 11 bases in the middle. CDR3 coding DNA: TGTGCCTGGAGCCTACAACCTAAAGAGACCCAGTACTTC. Amino acid sequence: CAWSLQPKETQYF.

The chain is built from TRBV10-3 and TRBJ2-5; 8 bases agree with TRBD2. The length of the CDR3 is 14 residues. Germline V gene sequence: CDR1 ENHRY, CDR2 SYGVKD. V was pared by 3 bases and J by 4 bases, with 4 bases of the junction left unmatched. The CDR3 loop reads CAISEPGGPETQYF. CDR3 nucleotide sequence: TGTGCCATCAGTGAACCGGGGGGGCCAGAGACCCAGTACTTC.

This chain connects TRBV10-1 to TRBJ2-1; TRBD2 aligns across 8 bases. CDR1 and CDR2 from the germline V gene are WNHNN and SYGVQD (reference sequence). The CDR3 extends over 16 amino acids. Trimming removed 0 bases from V and 7 bases from J; junction bases left unmatched: 8. CDR3 in DNA: TGCGCCAGCAGTGAGTCTCCGGGAGGGCCCGGAAATGAGCAGTTCTTC. Protein sequence: CASSESPGGPGNEQFF.

This clone was counted a single time. J is TRBJ2-7 and V is TRBV13; 8 bases are shared with TRBD2. The CDR3 spans 13 residues. Trimming cost V 3 bases and J 6 bases; bases outside gene matches: 4. The germline V gene encodes CDR1 PRHDT and CDR2 FYEKMQ (reference sequence). The CDR3 spells CASSFKREFEQYF. The CDR3 DNA sequence: TGTGCCAGCAGCTTTAAGCGGGAGTTCGAGCAGTACTTC. The variable domain in full, completed from reference TRBV13 and TRBJ2-7, reads AAGVIQSPRHLIKEKRETATLKCYPIPRHDTVYWYQQGPGQDPQFLISFYEKMQSDKGSIPDRFSAQQFSDYHSELNMSSLELGDSALYFCASSFKREFEQYFGPGTRLTVT.

The V and J genes are TRBV5-6 and TRBJ2-7; D call uncertain. Trimming cost V 2 bases and J 6 bases, with 12 bases left between them. The CDR3 has 13 residues. The germline CDR1 and CDR2 sequences are SGHDT and YYEEEE. The CDR3 DNA reads TGTGCCAGCAGCTTCGTTCTGCTCCGCGAGCAGTACTTC. Translating it yields CASSFVLLREQYF.

This clone occurred a few times. The chain employs TRBV4-1 and TRBJ1-5; a possible D gene is TRBD1 (5 bases). Trimming cost V 2 bases and J 1 base, with 12 bases left between them. CDR1 is MGHRA and CDR2 is YSYEKL in the germline V gene. The CDR3 is 16 amino acids. CDR3 nucleotides: TGCGCCAGCAGCCAACCGGGGGGTTTCAGCAATCAGCCCCAGCATTTT. Protein product: CASSQPGGFSNQPQHF.

This sequence joins TRBV7-6 and TRBJ2-2; TRBD2 aligns across 7 bases. Germline trimming cut 0 bases from V and 6 bases from J; bases unmatched to any gene: 7. This CDR3 has 16 residues. The germline CDR1 and CDR2 sequences are SGHVS and FNYEAQ. CDR3 bases: TGTGCCAGCAGCTTAGCGGGAGGGGATGGGCCCGGGGAGCTGTTTTTT. This codes for CASSLAGGDGPGELFF.

The rearrangement links TRBV10-3 to TRBJ2-7, with 8 bases fitting TRBD2. This CDR3 comprises 14 residues. V lost 4 bases and J lost 4; bases outside the gene matches: 6. Germline CDR1 and CDR2: ENHRY and SYGVKD. In DNA form, the CDR3 reads TGTGCCATCAGTGGCGGGACTAGATCTTACGAGCAGTACTTC. It translates to CAISGGTRSYEQYF.

V usage is TRBV7-2 and J usage is TRBJ2-5; D may be TRBD1 (5 bases). Germline V lookup: CDR1 SGHTA, CDR2 FQGNSA. The CDR3 has 15 residues. Trimming left V 1 base short and J 0 bases short, with 9 bases between. The CDR3 DNA reads TGTGCCAGCAGCTTAGGACAGCCGTACCAAGAGACCCAGTACTTC. This translates into CASSLGQPYQETQYF.

The rearrangement links TRBV6-5 to TRBJ2-7; 12 nucleotides agree with TRBD2. The CDR3 runs 14 residues. Looked up from germline, CDR1 is MNHEY and CDR2 is SVGAGI. With V trimmed by 6 bases and J by 3 bases, 3 bases remained unmatched. CDR3 DNA sequence: TGTGCCAGCAGATTACTAGCGGGAGGCTACGAGCAGTACTTC. Translation: CASRLLAGGYEQYF.

In the case of this clone: As the CDR3 is not closed by the conserved phenylalanine or tryptophan, this likely results from a read error. The chain recombines TRBV5-4 with TRBJ1-1, with a weak D call TRBD1 (5 bases). The germline CDR1 and CDR2 sequences are SGHNT and YYREEE (reference sequence). V lost 4 bases to trimming and J lost 10 bases, with 29 bases between them. The CDR3 length is 17 residues. Here the CDR3 DNA reads TGTGCCAGCAGCACCAGCAATGGTCCCATGGGGGGACGGGGAGCTTTCCTT. Protein product: CASSTSNGPMGGRGAFL.